This T cell receptor (beta chain) was observed in a study of graft-versus-host responses after intestinal transplantation. The overall study: Isolated intestinal, liver-intestinal, or multivisceral transplants were what recipients had.

Germline CDR1 SEHNR, CDR2 FQNEAQ (reference sequence). With V trimmed by 4 bases and J by 0 bases, 3 bases remained unmatched. This CDR3 has 15 residues. Clones were sequenced by immunoSEQ multiplex PCR, and TCRdb holds only the in-frame ones, with some missing. The table has some 90,000 clones, 80% to 95% seen once. With regard to this clone: Its specificity is unknown. Other DNA sequences in this sample translate to the same CDR3.

The source material was unstimulated CD8+ T cells sorted from spleen or lymph node cells, sampled before intestinal transplant. The receptor was derived from a human donor who received an intestinal transplant. The chain is built from TRBV7-9 and TRBJ2-1; 7 bases line up with TRBD2. The CDR3 DNA follows: TGTGCCAGCAGCTCCTGGACTAGCTCCTACAATGAGCAGTTCTTC. Amino acids: CASSSWTSSYNEQFF.